The 10 T cell receptor beta chains below all came from one sample that was sequenced in a study of cytomegalovirus exposure and HLA in healthy donors. Sequencing used immunoSEQ multiplex PCR; TCRdb keeps in-frame clones, though not all of them. The sample lists 140,000 to 150,000 clones, less than 95% occurring once. Sequencing was performed on PBMCs. The receptors here all came from a man between 18 and 29 years old in good health and CMV-seropositive.

The J gene is TRBJ2-7, the V gene TRBV28; 7 bases fit TRBD2. The germline CDR1 and CDR2 sequences are MDHEN and SYDVKM. V gave up 5 bases and J gave up 6 bases; unmatched junction bases: 10. The CDR3 runs 14 residues. CDR3 in amino acids: CASSTGGRSGEQYF. In DNA, the CDR3 is TGTGCCAGCAGTACGGGCGGGAGATCCGGCGAGCAGTACTTC.

This rearrangement joins TRBV2 to TRBJ2-2; 10 bases align to TRBD1. Germline-derived CDR1 and CDR2 are SNHLY and FYNNEI. The CDR3 has 16 residues. V was pared by 4 bases and J by 3 bases, with 5 bases of the junction left unmatched. The CDR3 region is CASSVGTGDDTGELFF. The CDR3 bases are TGTGCCAGCAGTGTCGGGACAGGGGATGACACCGGGGAGCTGTTTTTT. Filled out from reference TRBV2 and TRBJ2-2, the complete variable domain reads EPEVTQTPSHQVTQMGQEVILRCVPISNHLYFYWYRQILGQKVEFLVSFYNNEISEKSEIFDDQFSVERPDGSNFTLKIRSTKLEDSAMYFCASSVGTGDDTGELFFGEGSRLTVL.

This clone was picked up one time. This sequence joins TRBV27 and TRBJ2-3, with TRBD1 as a possible D gene (5 bases). The CDR3 spans 14 residues. CDR1 and CDR2 from the germline V gene are MNHEY and SMNVEV (reference sequence). V was shortened by 9 bases and J by 1 base, with 14 bases between the two germline ends. CDR3 amino acids: CASPDQGCTDTQYF. Written as DNA, the CDR3 is TGTGCCAGTCCCGATCAGGGTTGCACAGATACGCAGTATTTT.

CDR3 region: CASSLIQGPYEQYF. The CDR3 coding sequence is TGTGCCAGCAGCTTGATACAGGGTCCCTACGAGCAGTACTTC. The rearrangement joins TRBV5-6 to TRBJ2-7, with D possibly being TRBD1 (6 bases). This CDR3 contains 14 residues. V lost 1 base and J lost 2, with 10 bases in between. Per the germline V gene, CDR1 is SGHDT and CDR2 is YYEEEE.

V gene TRBV28 combines with J gene TRBJ2-7; D perhaps matches TRBD2 (5 bases). The CDR3 length is 15 residues. The ends were cut back, 2 bases at V and 0 bases at J, with 11 bases in the middle. CDR1 is MDHEN and CDR2 is SYDVKM in the germline V gene. CDR3 region: CASSLEEASSYEQYF. CDR3 coding DNA: TGTGCCAGCAGTTTAGAGGAGGCGAGCTCCTACGAGCAGTACTTC.

The V call is TRBV11-3, the J call TRBJ2-3; 10 nucleotides agree with TRBD2. Trimming at V came to 5 bases and at J to 2 bases, leaving 7 bases not matched to a gene. The CDR3 runs to 16 residues. The V gene's germline CDR1 is SGHNT and CDR2 YENEEA. CDR3 sequence: CASSLGLAVSTDTQYF. CDR3 sequence (DNA): TGTGCCAGCAGCCTCGGACTAGCGGTCTCCACAGATACGCAGTATTTT.

The chain employs TRBV4-1 and TRBJ1-1; D gene uncertain. V was pared by 5 bases and J by 1 base, with 8 bases between. There are 13 residues in the CDR3. CDR1 and CDR2 from the germline V gene are MGHRA and YSYEKL. Here the CDR3 DNA reads TGCGCCAGCAGCTTGACGGGGAACACTGAAGCTTTCTTT. Its translation is CASSLTGNTEAFF.

This clone appeared a single time. V and J are TRBV2 and TRBJ2-1; the D gene is possibly TRBD2 (6 bases). CDR3 size: 12 residues. Trimming took 8 bases from V and 10 from J, leaving 15 bases between them. Germline V gene sequence: CDR1 SNHLY, CDR2 FYNNEI. The CDR3 here is CASQENRGEQFF. The CDR3 DNA follows: TGTGCCAGCCAGGAAAACCGGGGGGAGCAGTTCTTC. The whole variable domain, remainder taken from reference TRBV2 and TRBJ2-1, is EPEVTQTPSHQVTQMGQEVILRCVPISNHLYFYWYRQILGQKVEFLVSFYNNEISEKSEIFDDQFSVERPDGSNFTLKIRSTKLEDSAMYFCASQENRGEQFFGPGTRLTVL.

The chain has TRBV5-1 and TRBJ2-1; possibly TRBD2 for D (6 bases). The V end lost 1 base, the J end lost 4 bases, and 12 bases lay between the germline ends. Germline V gene lookup returns CDR1 SGHRS and CDR2 YFSETQ. CDR3 length: 15 residues. DNA of the CDR3: TGCGCCAGCAGCTTGAGTAGCGGTCTTTACAATGAGCAGTTCTTC. It encodes CASSLSSGLYNEQFF.

V usage is TRBV10-3 and J usage is TRBJ1-2; D is ambiguous. V lost 0 bases and J lost 4, with 6 bases in between. The CDR3 extends over 13 amino acids. Germline V lookup: CDR1 ENHRY, CDR2 SYGVKD. The CDR3 DNA reads as TGTGCCATCAGTGAGTCAAGAGGCTATGGCTACACCTTC. Translated: CAISESRGYGYTF.